Following are 27 T cell receptor beta chains from one sample sequenced in a study of shared clonotypes between healthy human individuals. Generated by immunoSEQ multiplex PCR, the TCRdb table keeps only in-frame clones and is missing some. The data show about 1 million clones, 75% seen once. The specimen was memory CD4+ T cells sorted from blood. The subset: CD45RA-negative fraction. These receptors all come from a young man in good health.

J is TRBJ2-7 and V is TRBV4-1, with TRBD2 identical over 8 bases. Per germline, CDR1 MGHRA and CDR2 YSYEKL. V lost 0 bases and J lost 0; bases outside the gene matches: 4. The CDR3 is made up of 16 amino acids. Written as DNA, the CDR3 is TGCGCCAGCAGCCAAGATCCCGGGACTAGCTCCTACGAGCAGTACTTC. It is translated as CASSQDPGTSSYEQYF.

The chain links TRBV28 to TRBJ1-4, with a tentative D call TRBD1 (6 bases). V gave up 6 bases and J gave up 0 bases, with 11 bases separating them. This CDR3 region has 15 residues. Germline lookup yields CDR1 MDHEN and CDR2 SYDVKM. The CDR3 is CASSSGQSTNEKLFF. The CDR3 bases are TGTGCCAGCAGCTCCGGACAGTCAACTAATGAAAAACTGTTTTTT.

Only a few counts were recorded for this clone. This chain connects TRBV5-1 to TRBJ2-1, with 8 bases fitting TRBD2. CDR1 is SGHRS, CDR2 YFSETQ, per germline. There are 16 residues in the CDR3. With 0 bases clipped from V and 1 base from J, the junction kept 3 bases outside the gene matches. CDR3 nucleotides: TGCGCCAGCAGCTTGGGGAGCGGGGGTTCCTACAATGAGCAGTTCTTC. Translated: CASSLGSGGSYNEQFF.

This clone was counted at least ten times. V is TRBV28 and J is TRBJ2-3; D possibly corresponds to TRBD1 (6 bases). The CDR3 extends over 12 amino acids. Trimming pared 10 bases from V and 5 bases from J, leaving 13 bases between. CDR1 MDHEN and CDR2 SYDVKM come from the germline V gene. CDR3 nucleotide sequence: TGTGCCACCACAGGGTTGGGAGATACGCAGTATTTT. This codes for CATTGLGDTQYF.

The count of this clone is one. V and J are TRBV6-5 and TRBJ1-2; a possible D gene is TRBD1 (6 bases). CDR3 length: 13 amino acids. Between the trimmed V and J ends, which lost 7 bases and 1 base, there was a span of 10 bases. CDR1 and CDR2 (germline): MNHEY, SVGAGI. CDR3 protein: CASTMDSNYGYTF. The CDR3 region has the DNA TGTGCCAGCACTATGGACAGTAACTATGGCTACACCTTC.

This clone appeared a single time. CDR3 coding DNA: TGTGCCAGCAACGACAACTATGGCTACACCTTC. Translation: CASNDNYGYTF. The chain recombines TRBV6-6 with TRBJ1-2, with D uncertain. The CDR3 is 11 amino acids. V lost 7 bases, J lost 2 bases, and 5 bases lay in between. The germline V gene encodes CDR1 MNHNY and CDR2 SVGAGI (reference sequence).

The chain is built from TRBV28 and TRBJ1-2; TRBD1 might be the D (5 bases). Germline V gene lookup returns CDR1 MDHEN and CDR2 SYDVKM. The CDR3 totals 14 residues. Trimming took off 7 bases at V and 3 bases at J, with 15 bases between the two ends. CDR3 in amino acids: CASIRTQGDYGYTF. The DNA of the CDR3 is TGTGCCAGCATCAGGACCCAAGGGGACTATGGCTACACCTTC.

This rearrangement joins TRBV6-1 to TRBJ1-2; 7 nucleotides align to TRBD1. The germline CDR1 and CDR2 sequences are MNHNS and SASEGT. J was trimmed by 8 bases and V by 5 bases; bases with no gene match: 11. The CDR3 has 14 amino acids. CDR3 residues: CASSTGDSVRGYTF. Here the CDR3 DNA reads TGTGCCAGCAGTACCGGGGACAGTGTTAGGGGCTACACCTTC.

This clone was counted a few times. The identical CDR3 is also encoded by other nucleotide sequences in the sample. The V and J genes are TRBV5-1 and TRBJ1-2; 8 bases map to TRBD1. The CDR3 loop spans 15 amino acids. Looked up from germline, CDR1 is SGHRS and CDR2 is YFSETQ. V dropped 0 bases and J dropped 3; count of bases not matched to a gene: 4. The CDR3 protein is CASSLVAGGDYGYTF. Written as DNA, the CDR3 is TGCGCCAGCAGCTTGGTGGCAGGGGGCGACTATGGCTACACCTTC.

This clone showed up many times. The rearrangement links TRBV29-1 to TRBJ2-7; 10 positions agree with TRBD1. Germline V CDR1 and CDR2: SQVTM, ANQGSEA. J gave up 7 bases and V 4 bases, and 10 bases lay outside the gene matches. The CDR3 length is 14 residues. CDR3 residues: CSVGGTGDFREQYF. CDR3 nucleotides: TGCAGCGTTGGGGGGACAGGGGATTTTCGGGAGCAGTACTTC.

V and J are TRBV28 and TRBJ1-1; 11 positions agree with TRBD1. This CDR3 region has 11 residues. After removal of 4 bases from V and 11 bases from J, the junction contained 0 bases not matched to a gene. CDR1 MDHEN and CDR2 SYDVKM come from the germline V gene. The CDR3 coding sequence is TGTGCCAGCAGTTGGACAGGGGGCGCTTTCTTT. Amino acid sequence: CASSWTGGAFF.

The chain links TRBV5-1 to TRBJ2-7; weak D call: TRBD2 (5 bases). V lost 6 bases and J lost 5, with 18 bases in between. The germline V gene encodes CDR1 SGHRS and CDR2 YFSETQ. This CDR3 is built from 14 residues. The CDR3 DNA is TGCGCCAGCACCCCTGTCGCGGGTGCAAACGAGCAGTACTTC. Translating it yields CASTPVAGANEQYF.

The chain carries TRBV18 and TRBJ1-3; 9 nucleotides agree with TRBD1. The CDR3 sequence is 16 residues long. Germline V gene sequence: CDR1 KGHSH, CDR2 LQKENI. The ends lost 2 bases at V and 2 bases at J; junction bases unmatched: 4. CDR3 in amino acids: CASSPAGTGTGNTIYF. CDR3 nucleotide sequence: TGTGCCAGCTCACCAGCGGGGACAGGGACTGGAAACACCATATATTTT.

This clone was observed once. The J gene is TRBJ1-1, the V gene TRBV18, with 7 bases fitting TRBD1. This CDR3 is 16 amino acids long. The germline V gene encodes CDR1 KGHSH and CDR2 LQKENI. V dropped 3 bases and J dropped 0; count of bases not matched to a gene: 7. As DNA, the CDR3 is TGTGCCAGCTCACCGACAGGGCCACCCATGAACACTGAAGCTTTCTTT. This translates into CASSPTGPPMNTEAFF.

This sequence joins TRBV2 and TRBJ2-7, with D possibly being TRBD2 (7 bases). CDR1 is SNHLY and CDR2 is FYNNEI in the germline V gene. The CDR3 consists of 13 residues. The germline V and J ends were trimmed by 8 bases and 2 bases, with 13 bases remaining between them. The CDR3 DNA sequence: TGTGCCAGCGGGAGGGGACAAGCCTACGAGCAGTACTTC. This translates into CASGRGQAYEQYF.

In its sample, this clone was seen a few times. The gene calls are TRBV7-9 and TRBJ2-3; D is unclear. Trimming stripped 6 bases from V and 6 bases from J, with 10 bases between. The CDR3 is 12 amino acids. Germline-derived CDR1 and CDR2 are SEHNR and FQNEAQ (reference sequence). Written as DNA, the CDR3 is TGTGCCAGCAGTTTTGTTGGGGATACGCAGTATTTT. Translated: CASSFVGDTQYF. The variable domain in full, with the rest retrieved from reference TRBV7-9 and TRBJ2-3, is DTGVSQNPRHKITKRGQNVTFRCDPISEHNRLYWYRQTLGQGPEFLTYFQNEAQLEKSRLLSDRFSAERPKGSFSTLEIQRTEQGDSAMYLCASSFVGDTQYFGPGTRLTVL.

The chain couples TRBV7-2 to TRBJ2-3, with TRBD2 matching 9 bases. The CDR3 runs to 16 residues. The trim removed 2 bases at V and 0 bases at J, leaving 3 bases unmatched. CDR1 SGHTA and CDR2 FQGNSA come from the germline V gene. CDR3 nucleotides: TGTGCCAGCAGCTTATTCCTAGCGGGAAGCACAGATACGCAGTATTTT. Translated, it gives CASSLFLAGSTDTQYF.

To note about this clone: Other DNA sequences in this specimen translate into the identical CDR3. The V gene is TRBV2, the J gene TRBJ2-6, with D possibly matching TRBD1 (5 bases). Germline CDR1 and CDR2: SNHLY and FYNNEI. CDR3 size: 15 residues. V lost 6 bases and J lost 0, with 9 bases in between. CDR3: CASRKDNSGANVLTF. For the CDR3, the DNA is TGTGCCAGCAGAAAGGACAACTCTGGGGCCAACGTCCTGACTTTC.

Many counts were recorded for this clone. The V call is TRBV7-3, the J call TRBJ2-3, with a tentative D call TRBD1 (6 bases). Trimming left V 5 bases short and J 1 base short, with 10 bases between. CDR1 and CDR2 (germline): SGHTA, FQGTGA. The CDR3 is made up of 14 amino acids. CDR3 in amino acids: CASSTGTRTDTQYF. CDR3 nucleotide sequence: TGTGCCAGCAGCACAGGGACCCGCACAGATACGCAGTATTTT.

The gene calls are TRBV6-4 and TRBJ2-3; D is perhaps TRBD2 (5 bases). This CDR3 has 15 residues. V lost 8 bases to trimming and J lost 0 bases, with 15 bases between them. Germline CDR1 and CDR2: MRHNA and SNTAGT. The CDR3 DNA reads as TGTGCCAGCTCTGAGGGCGCCGGAAGCACAGATACGCAGTATTTT. It encodes CASSEGAGSTDTQYF.

This clone has a handful of counts. This chain connects TRBV2 to TRBJ2-2; TRBD1 might be the D (5 bases). V was clipped by 3 bases and J by 2 bases, with 10 bases between them. The germline V gene encodes CDR1 SNHLY and CDR2 FYNNEI. The CDR3 covers 15 residues. Here the CDR3 DNA reads TGTGCCAGCAGTGAGGCCAGGGCTAACACCGGGGAGCTGTTTTTT. Translated: CASSEARANTGELFF. The full variable domain, its missing parts supplied by reference TRBV2 and TRBJ2-2, is EPEVTQTPSHQVTQMGQEVILRCVPISNHLYFYWYRQILGQKVEFLVSFYNNEISEKSEIFDDQFSVERPDGSNFTLKIRSTKLEDSAMYFCASSEARANTGELFFGEGSRLTVL.

The count of this clone is one. The chain carries TRBV19 and TRBJ2-3, with D perhaps matching TRBD2 (6 bases). The germline V gene has CDR1 LNHDA and CDR2 SQIVND (reference sequence). CDR3 length equals 15 residues. V lost 5 bases and J lost 7, with 19 bases in between. Here the CDR3 DNA reads TGTGCCAGTAGTCTGTCTAGCGCCGGTCAAAATACGCAGTATTTT. This codes for CASSLSSAGQNTQYF.

The chain has TRBV10-3 and TRBJ2-1; D is perhaps TRBD1 (5 bases). Germline V CDR1 and CDR2: ENHRY, SYGVKD. Trimming left V 6 bases short and J 6 bases short, with 21 bases between. There are 16 residues in the CDR3. The CDR3 spells CAIRRTTTGRANEQFF. The CDR3 DNA reads TGTGCCATCAGACGGACAACCACCGGACGCGCCAATGAGCAGTTCTTC.

V and J are TRBV11-2 and TRBJ1-2, with D possibly TRBD1 on 6 matching bases. The CDR3 sequence is 16 residues long. The germline V gene encodes CDR1 SGHAT and CDR2 FQNNGV. Trimming left V 0 bases short and J 4 bases short, with 15 bases between. The CDR3 nucleotides read TGTGCCAGCAGCTTAGAAGGGGTGGGGGACATCTATGGCTACACCTTC. The encoded protein is CASSLEGVGDIYGYTF.

The rearrangement links TRBV4-2 to TRBJ2-7, with D hard to call. Germline CDR1 is LGHNA and CDR2 is YNFKEQ. This CDR3 is built from 15 residues. V was shortened by 0 bases and J by 2 bases, with 11 bases between the two germline ends. The CDR3: CASSQDKGIAYEQYF. The CDR3 coding sequence is TGTGCCAGCAGCCAAGATAAGGGAATAGCCTACGAGCAGTACTTC.

There are many counts of this clone. CDR3 region: CAIRPTESTDTQYF. The CDR3, as DNA: TGTGCCATCAGGCCGACGGAAAGCACAGATACGCAGTATTTT. V is TRBV10-3 and J is TRBJ2-3; D gene ambiguous. V was clipped by 6 bases and J by 0 bases, with 10 bases between them. CDR1 ENHRY and CDR2 SYGVKD come from the germline V gene. The CDR3 length is 14 residues.

This chain joins TRBV5-6 and TRBJ1-6; the D gene is possibly TRBD1 (5 bases). The CDR3 contains 17 residues. Trimming removed 4 bases from V and 1 base from J, with 15 bases in between. The V gene's germline CDR1 is SGHDT and CDR2 YYEEEE. The CDR3, as DNA: TGTGCCAGCAGCCGGGTTAGGGGAAGATCCTATAATTCACCCCTCCACTTT. It yields the protein CASSRVRGRSYNSPLHF.